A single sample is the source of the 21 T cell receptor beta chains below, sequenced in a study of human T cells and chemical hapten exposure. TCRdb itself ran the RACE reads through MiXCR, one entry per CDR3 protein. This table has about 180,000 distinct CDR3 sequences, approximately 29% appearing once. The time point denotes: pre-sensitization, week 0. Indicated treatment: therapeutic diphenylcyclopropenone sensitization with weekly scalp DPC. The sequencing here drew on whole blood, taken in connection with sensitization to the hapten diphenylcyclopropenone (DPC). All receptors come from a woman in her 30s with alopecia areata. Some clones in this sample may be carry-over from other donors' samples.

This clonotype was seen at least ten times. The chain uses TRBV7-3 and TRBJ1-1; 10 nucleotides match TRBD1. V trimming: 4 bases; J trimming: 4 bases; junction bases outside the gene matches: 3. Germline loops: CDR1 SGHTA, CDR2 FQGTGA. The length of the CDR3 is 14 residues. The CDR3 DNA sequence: TGTGCCAGCAGCTCGACAGGGGGCGGCACTGAAGCTTTCTTT. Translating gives CASSSTGGGTEAFF.

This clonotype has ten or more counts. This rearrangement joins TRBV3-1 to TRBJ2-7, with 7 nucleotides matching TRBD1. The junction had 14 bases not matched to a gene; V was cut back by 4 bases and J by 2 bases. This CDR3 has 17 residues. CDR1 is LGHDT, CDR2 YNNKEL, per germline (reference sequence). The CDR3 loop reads CASSRLGATGRAYEQYF. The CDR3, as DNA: TGTGCCAGCAGCCGGCTGGGGGCGACAGGGCGGGCCTACGAGCAGTACTTC.

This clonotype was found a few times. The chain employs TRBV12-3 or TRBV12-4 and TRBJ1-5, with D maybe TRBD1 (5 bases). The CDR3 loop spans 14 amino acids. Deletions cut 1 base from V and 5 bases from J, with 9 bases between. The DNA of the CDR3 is TGTGCCAGCAGTTTAGGGGGCGGGGATCAGCCCCAGCATTTT. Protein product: CASSLGGGDQPQHF.

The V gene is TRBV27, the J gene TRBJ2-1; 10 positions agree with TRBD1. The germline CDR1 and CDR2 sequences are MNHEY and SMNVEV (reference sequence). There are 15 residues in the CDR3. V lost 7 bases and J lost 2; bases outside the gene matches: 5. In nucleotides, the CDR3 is TGTGCCAGCACCCCGACAGGGGGCACCTACAATGAGCAGTTCTTC. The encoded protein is CASTPTGGTYNEQFF.

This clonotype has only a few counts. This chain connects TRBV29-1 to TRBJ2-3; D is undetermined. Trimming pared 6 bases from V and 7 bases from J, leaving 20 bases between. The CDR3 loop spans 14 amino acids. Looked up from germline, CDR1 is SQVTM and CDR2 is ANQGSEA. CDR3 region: CSVGDRTARYTQYF. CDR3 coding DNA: TGCAGCGTCGGTGATCGGACGGCTCGATATACGCAGTATTTT.

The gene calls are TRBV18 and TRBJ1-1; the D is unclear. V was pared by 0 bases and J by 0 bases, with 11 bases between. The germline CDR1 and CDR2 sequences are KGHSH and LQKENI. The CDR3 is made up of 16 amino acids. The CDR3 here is CASSPPVAPMNTEAFF. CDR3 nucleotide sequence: TGTGCCAGCTCACCACCGGTCGCGCCAATGAACACTGAAGCTTTCTTT.

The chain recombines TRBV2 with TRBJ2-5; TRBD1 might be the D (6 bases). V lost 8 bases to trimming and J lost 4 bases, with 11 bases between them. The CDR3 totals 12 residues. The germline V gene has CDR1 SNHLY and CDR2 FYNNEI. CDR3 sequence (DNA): TGTGCCAGCCTCACAGGGACAGAGACCCAGTACTTC. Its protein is CASLTGTETQYF.

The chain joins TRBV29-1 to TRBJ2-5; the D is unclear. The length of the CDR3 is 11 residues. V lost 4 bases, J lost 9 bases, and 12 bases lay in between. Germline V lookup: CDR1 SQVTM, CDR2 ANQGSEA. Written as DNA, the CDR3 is TGCAGCGTTGTGGTCGTCAGAGCCCAGTACTTC. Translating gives CSVVVVRAQYF. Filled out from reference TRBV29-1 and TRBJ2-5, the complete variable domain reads SAVISQKPSRDICQRGTSLTIQCQVDSQVTMMFWYRQQPGQSLTLIATANQGSEATYESGFVIDKFPISRPNLTFSTLTVSNMSPEDSSIYLCSVVVVRAQYFGPGTRLLVL.

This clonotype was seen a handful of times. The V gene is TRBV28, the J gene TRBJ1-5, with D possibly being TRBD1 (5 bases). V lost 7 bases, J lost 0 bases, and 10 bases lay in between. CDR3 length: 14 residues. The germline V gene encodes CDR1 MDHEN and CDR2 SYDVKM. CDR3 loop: CASISGDSNQPQHF. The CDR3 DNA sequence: TGTGCCAGCATTTCGGGGGATAGCAATCAGCCCCAGCATTTT.

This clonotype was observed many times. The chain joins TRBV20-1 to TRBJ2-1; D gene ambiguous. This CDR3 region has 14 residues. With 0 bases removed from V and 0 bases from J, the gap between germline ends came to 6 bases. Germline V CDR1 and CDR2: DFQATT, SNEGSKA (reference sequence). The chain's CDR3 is CSARDGTSYNEQFF. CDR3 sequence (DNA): TGCAGTGCTAGAGACGGCACCTCCTACAATGAGCAGTTCTTC.

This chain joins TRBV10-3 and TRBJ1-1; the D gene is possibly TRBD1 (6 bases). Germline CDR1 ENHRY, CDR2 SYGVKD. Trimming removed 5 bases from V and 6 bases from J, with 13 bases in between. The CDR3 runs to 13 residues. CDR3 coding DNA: TGTGCCATCAGTCCTACAGGGTCACCTGAAGCTTTCTTT. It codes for CAISPTGSPEAFF.

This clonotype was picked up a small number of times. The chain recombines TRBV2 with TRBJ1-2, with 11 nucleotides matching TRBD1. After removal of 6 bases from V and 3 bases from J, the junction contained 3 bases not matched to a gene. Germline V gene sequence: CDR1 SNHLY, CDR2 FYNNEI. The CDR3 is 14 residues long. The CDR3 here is CASRDRGQDYGYTF. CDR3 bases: TGTGCCAGCAGGGACAGGGGGCAGGACTATGGCTACACCTTC.

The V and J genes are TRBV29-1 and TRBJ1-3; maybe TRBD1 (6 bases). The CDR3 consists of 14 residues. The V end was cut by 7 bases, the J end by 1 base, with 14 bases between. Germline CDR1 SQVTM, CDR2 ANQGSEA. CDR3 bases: TGCAGCGCTACCGCAGGGGTTTCTGGAAACACCATATATTTT. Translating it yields CSATAGVSGNTIYF.

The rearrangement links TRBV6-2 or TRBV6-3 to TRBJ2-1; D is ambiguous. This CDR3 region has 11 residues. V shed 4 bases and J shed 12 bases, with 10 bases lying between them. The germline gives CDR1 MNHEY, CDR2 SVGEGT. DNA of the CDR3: TGTGCCAGCAGTTTGGGTTTTCTGCAGTTCTTC. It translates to CASSLGFLQFF.

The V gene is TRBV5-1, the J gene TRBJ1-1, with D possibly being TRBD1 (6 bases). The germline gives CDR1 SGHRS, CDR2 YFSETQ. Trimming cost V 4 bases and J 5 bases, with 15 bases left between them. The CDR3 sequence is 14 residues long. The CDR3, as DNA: TGCGCCAGCAGCCGGACAGCTCGGGGAACTGAAGCTTTCTTT. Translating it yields CASSRTARGTEAFF. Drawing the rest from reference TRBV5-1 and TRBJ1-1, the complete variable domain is KAGVTQTPRYLIKTRGQQVTLSCSPISGHRSVSWYQQTPGQGLQFLFEYFSETQRNKGNFPGRFSGRQFSNSRSEMNVSTLELGDSALYLCASSRTARGTEAFFGQGTRLTVV.

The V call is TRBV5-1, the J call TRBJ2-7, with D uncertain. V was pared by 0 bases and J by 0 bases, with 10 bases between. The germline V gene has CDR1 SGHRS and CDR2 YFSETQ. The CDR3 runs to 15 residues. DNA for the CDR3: TGCGCCAGCAGCTTGGGCAGCTTAACCTCCTACGAGCAGTACTTC. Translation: CASSLGSLTSYEQYF.

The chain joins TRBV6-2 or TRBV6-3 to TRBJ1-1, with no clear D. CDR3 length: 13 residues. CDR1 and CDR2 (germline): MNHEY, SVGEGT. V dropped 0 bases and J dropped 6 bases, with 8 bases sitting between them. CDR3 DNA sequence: TGTGCCAGCAGTTACTCGACGGTGTCTGAAGCTTTCTTT. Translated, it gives CASSYSTVSEAFF.

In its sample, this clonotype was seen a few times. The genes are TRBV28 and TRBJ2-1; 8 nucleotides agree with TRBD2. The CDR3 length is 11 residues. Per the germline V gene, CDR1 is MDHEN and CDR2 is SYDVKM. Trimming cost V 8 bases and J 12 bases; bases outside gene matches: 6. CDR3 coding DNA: TGTGCCAGCCACGTGGGGACTAGGCAGTTCTTC. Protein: CASHVGTRQFF.

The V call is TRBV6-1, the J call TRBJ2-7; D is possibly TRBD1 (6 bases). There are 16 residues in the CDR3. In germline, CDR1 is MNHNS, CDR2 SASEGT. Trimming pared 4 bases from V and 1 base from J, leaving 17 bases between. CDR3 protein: CASSAHWTDPSYEQYF. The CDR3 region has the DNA TGTGCCAGCAGTGCCCACTGGACAGATCCTTCCTACGAGCAGTACTTC.

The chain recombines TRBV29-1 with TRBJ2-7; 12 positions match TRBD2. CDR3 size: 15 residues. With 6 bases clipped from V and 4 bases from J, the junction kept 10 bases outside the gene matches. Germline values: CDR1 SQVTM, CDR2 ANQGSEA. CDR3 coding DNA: TGCAGCGTCGGGGGACTAGCGGGCACGTTATACGAGCAGTACTTC. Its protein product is CSVGGLAGTLYEQYF.

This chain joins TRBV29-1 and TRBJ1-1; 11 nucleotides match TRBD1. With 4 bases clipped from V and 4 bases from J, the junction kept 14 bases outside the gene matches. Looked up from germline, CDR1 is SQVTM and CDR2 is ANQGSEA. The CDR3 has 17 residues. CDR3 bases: TGCAGCGTTGCCCGAATAGGACAGGGGGCTAAAAGCACTGAAGCTTTCTTT. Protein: CSVARIGQGAKSTEAFF.